This is a list of T cell receptor beta chains from one sample in a study of human T cells and chemical hapten exposure. TCRdb recomputed calls from the RACE reads with MiXCR, one row per CDR3 protein. Of approximately 97,000 distinct CDR3 sequences in the sample, about an eighth were seen once. This specimen consisted of whole blood, obtained in connection with sensitization to the hapten diphenylcyclopropenone (DPC). These receptor sequences come from a woman in her thirties or forties with alopecia areata. Some clones in this sample may be carry-over from other donors' samples. The CDR3 runs from the conserved cysteine through the conserved F or W. Fields, in order: J gene, clone size, D gene, CDR3 length, V gene, CDR3 protein, CDR3 DNA. A D gene is named only where the DNA matches it firmly. For some rows the clone size is stated as once, few or many, or as a class when expanded; others skip it.

TRBJ2-3,-,TRBD2,15,TRBV2,CASSVWASGDATQYF,TGTGCCAGCAGTGTCTGGGCTAGCGGGGATGCTACGCAGTATTTT
TRBJ1-1,many,-,14,TRBV5-1,CASSLAAGDTEAFF,TGCGCCAGCAGCTTGGCCGCGGGAGACACTGAAGCTTTCTTT
TRBJ2-1,-,TRBD1,14,TRBV28,CASTTGGWDNEQFF,TGTGCCAGCACCACAGGGGGGTGGGACAATGAGCAGTTCTTC
TRBJ2-3,-,TRBD2,14,TRBV28,CASTLAGGGDTQYF,TGTGCCAGCACCTTAGCGGGAGGGGGAGATACGCAGTATTTT
TRBJ1-5,many,-,16,TRBV7-8,CASSLPKWGGNQPQHF,TGTGCCAGCAGCCTCCCAAAGTGGGGGGGCAATCAGCCCCAGCATTTT
TRBJ1-1,many,-,12,TRBV7-8,CASSLVSVEAFF,TGTGCCAGCAGCTTAGTGTCCGTGGAAGCTTTCTTT
TRBJ2-7,few,-,11,TRBV7-2,CASSAAYEQYF,TGTGCCAGCAGCGCGGCCTACGAGCAGTACTTC
TRBJ1-4,-,-,16,TRBV5-6,CASSLFRQATNEKLFF,TGTGCCAGCAGCCTTTTCCGACAGGCAACTAATGAAAAACTGTTTTTT
TRBJ2-1,many,TRBD2,16,TRBV4-3,CASSQDGGGGANEQFF,TGCGCCAGCAGCCAAGATGGGGGCGGGGGGGCTAATGAGCAGTTCTTC
TRBJ2-4,few,-,15,TRBV28,CASSPQGKAKNIQYF,TGTGCCAGCAGTCCCCAGGGGAAAGCCAAAAACATTCAGTACTTC
TRBJ2-2,many,-,13,TRBV11-3,CASSQTRAGELFF,TGTGCCAGCAGTCAAACCCGGGCGGGGGAGCTGTTTTTT